Listed below are T cell receptor beta chains from one sample, sequenced in a study of cytomegalovirus exposure and HLA in healthy donors. Sequenced by immunoSEQ multiplex PCR; TCRdb stores in-frame clones only, minus some. The sample shows roughly 45,000 clones, 51% of them seen only once. Sample: PBMCs. These TCRs come from a man aged 60-69 years in good health and CMV-seronegative. Both conserved end residues are part of each CDR3. The order of the fields is J gene, V gene, D gene, clone size, CDR3 protein, CDR3 DNA. A D gene is named only where the DNA matches it firmly. Clone size is given for some rows only: seen once, a few or many times, or a class if the clone is expanded.

TRBJ1-2,TRBV4-3,TRBD1,once,CASSHGTAGTNYGYTF,TGCGCCAGCAGCCATGGGACAGCTGGTACTAACTATGGCTACACCTTC
TRBJ2-6,TRBV4-1,.,.,CASSQRETGTAGANVLTF,TGCGCCAGCAGCCAGAGGGAAACAGGGACGGCTGGGGCCAACGTCCTGACTTTC
TRBJ2-5,TRBV27,TRBD1,many,CASSLQDRAGLTQYF,TGTGCCAGCAGTTTACAGGACAGGGCCGGGCTCACCCAGTACTTC
TRBJ1-1,TRBV19,.,few,CASSYNMNTEAFF,TGTGCCAGTAGTTACAACATGAACACTGAAGCTTTCTTT
TRBJ1-2,TRBV7-3,TRBD1,few,CASSRDRTGYGYTF,TGTGCCAGCAGCCGAGACCGGACAGGCTATGGCTACACCTTC
TRBJ2-1,TRBV15,.,.,CATSRDITVNEQFF,TGTGCCACCAGCAGAGATATAACGGTTAATGAGCAGTTCTTC
TRBJ1-3,TRBV2,.,.,CARGPGNTIYF,TGTGCCAGGGGGCCTGGAAACACCATATATTTT
TRBJ2-5,TRBV29-1,.,.,CSVLLPRYGETQYF,TGCAGCGTCCTTCTTCCCCGTTACGGGGAGACCCAGTACTTC
TRBJ1-2,TRBV6-6,TRBD1,.,CASSTQGSDYGYTF,TGTGCCAGCAGCACACAGGGGAGCGACTATGGCTACACCTTC
TRBJ1-4,TRBV5-1,TRBD1,.,CASSPGQGKEKLFF,TGCGCCAGCAGCCCGGGACAGGGGAAGGAAAAACTGTTTTTT
TRBJ1-5,TRBV25-1,.,.,CASSEPDTYQPQHF,TGTGCCAGCAGTGAACCTGACACCTATCAGCCCCAGCATTTT
TRBJ1-5,TRBV7-6,.,.,CASSLAGDQPQHF,TGTGCCAGCAGCTTAGCAGGGGATCAGCCCCAGCATTTT
TRBJ1-2,TRBV27,.,.,CASSLTGFYGYTF,TGTGCCAGCAGTTTGACGGGTTTCTATGGCTACACCTTC
TRBJ1-1,TRBV29-1,.,.,CSAGGTEAFF,TGCAGCGCCGGGGGCACTGAAGCTTTCTTT
TRBJ2-7,TRBV9,.,.,CASSAPPGFEQYF,TGTGCCAGCAGCGCCCCTCCCGGGTTTGAGCAGTACTTC
TRBJ1-2,TRBV7-2,.,.,CASSTRGTPSYGYTF,TGTGCCAGCAGCACCCGAGGTACCCCATCTTATGGCTACACCTTC
TRBJ2-5,TRBV11-2,TRBD1,.,CASTTGDRYQETQYF,TGTGCCAGCACCACAGGGGACCGATACCAAGAGACCCAGTACTTC
TRBJ2-7,TRBV18,.,few,CASSPPSSYEQYF,TGTGCCAGCTCACCCCCCAGCTCCTACGAGCAGTACTTC
TRBJ1-2,TRBV5-1,.,.,CASRQKVDLTEGYTF,TGCGCCAGCAGACAGAAGGTAGATCTGACCGAGGGCTACACCTTC
TRBJ1-5,TRBV2,.,.,CASSLDSNSNQPQHF,TGTGCCAGCAGCCTAGACAGTAATAGCAATCAGCCCCAGCATTTT
TRBJ1-5,TRBV18,.,.,CASSPPGAGGQPQHF,TGTGCCAGCTCACCACCGGGGGCAGGTGGACAGCCCCAGCATTTT
TRBJ2-1,TRBV7-7,TRBD2,.,CASSYGLAGLYNEQFF,TGTGCCAGCAGCTATGGACTAGCGGGTCTCTACAATGAGCAGTTCTTC
TRBJ1-1,TRBV28,.,.,CASSPTTGWSTEAFF,TGTGCCAGCAGCCCTACCACAGGGTGGAGCACTGAAGCTTTCTTT
TRBJ1-4,TRBV5-1,TRBD1,.,CASSHPDPTGESEKLFF,TGCGCCAGCAGCCACCCCGACCCGACAGGGGAATCGGAAAAACTGTTTTTT
TRBJ2-2,TRBV15,.,.,CATSRTPQVTGELFF,TGTGCCACCAGCAGGACACCTCAGGTCACCGGGGAGCTGTTTTTT
TRBJ2-7,TRBV30,TRBD1,.,CAWNRGYEQYF,TGTGCCTGGAACAGGGGATACGAGCAGTACTTC
TRBJ2-1,TRBV7-9,.,.,CASSLIGSGEQFF,TGTGCCAGCAGCTTAATCGGCTCAGGTGAGCAGTTCTTC
TRBJ2-7,TRBV29-1,.,.,CSVASGLDEQYF,TGCAGCGTTGCGTCCGGGTTGGACGAGCAGTACTTC
TRBJ1-1,TRBV11-2,TRBD1,.,CASSPWDRGPETEAFF,TGTGCCAGCAGCCCGTGGGACAGGGGGCCGGAGACTGAAGCTTTCTTT
TRBJ1-1,TRBV28,.,.,CASIGRGMNTEAFF,TGTGCCAGCATCGGTAGGGGGATGAACACTGAAGCTTTCTTT
TRBJ1-5,TRBV6-5,.,.,CATRASWNQPQHF,TGTGCCACGCGGGCTTCGTGGAATCAGCCCCAGCATTTT
TRBJ1-2,TRBV30,TRBD1,.,CAWSYEGATNYGYTF,TGTGCCTGGAGTTACGAGGGGGCCACGAACTATGGCTACACCTTC
TRBJ1-3,TRBV10-3,TRBD1,few,CAISYDRASGNTIYF,TGTGCCATCAGTTACGACAGGGCCTCTGGAAACACCATATATTTT
TRBJ1-2,TRBV2,.,.,CASSEVRLGYGYTF,TGTGCCAGCAGTGAAGTGAGGTTAGGCTATGGCTACACCTTC
TRBJ2-2,TRBV18,TRBD2,.,CASSPGLANTGELFF,TGTGCCAGCTCGCCGGGACTAGCGAACACCGGGGAGCTGTTTTTT
TRBJ2-1,TRBV6-1,.,.,CASSADSLEQFF,TGTGCCAGCAGTGCGGACTCGCTTGAGCAGTTCTTC
TRBJ2-5,TRBV10-3,TRBD2,.,CAISEFREGIQETQYF,TGTGCCATCAGTGAGTTTAGGGAGGGGATACAAGAGACCCAGTACTTC
TRBJ1-5,TRBV27,.,.,CASSTQNQPQHF,TGTGCCAGCAGTACGCAGAATCAGCCCCAGCATTTT
TRBJ1-6,TRBV5-1,TRBD1,few,CASSLAGGENSPLHF,TGCGCCAGCAGCTTGGCAGGGGGCGAAAATTCACCCCTCCACTTT
TRBJ2-7,TRBV10-1,.,.,CASSGGVWNEQYF,TGCGCCAGCAGTGGCGGGGTATGGAACGAGCAGTACTTC
TRBJ1-4,TRBV2,.,.,CASSDGAVNEKLFF,TGTGCCAGCAGTGATGGGGCGGTAAATGAAAAACTGTTTTTT
TRBJ2-5,TRBV4-3,TRBD1,.,CASSQDHRGETQYF,TGCGCCAGCAGCCAAGATCACAGGGGAGAGACCCAGTACTTC
TRBJ1-5,TRBV11-2,.,.,CASSLGQGGQPQHF,TGTGCCAGCAGCTTAGGGCAGGGAGGGCAGCCCCAGCATTTT
TRBJ1-1,TRBV5-4,.,.,CASSLERQNTEAFF,TGTGCCAGCAGCTTAGAGCGTCAGAACACTGAAGCTTTCTTT
TRBJ2-4,TRBV5-1,.,.,CASSPLADSKKNIQYF,TGCGCCAGCAGCCCATTAGCGGACTCGAAGAAAAACATTCAGTACTTC
TRBJ2-1,TRBV6-1,TRBD2,medium-sized,CASSPGLADYNEQFF,TGTGCCAGCAGTCCTGGACTAGCGGATTACAATGAGCAGTTCTTC
TRBJ2-5,TRBV9,.,few,CASSVATGFPETQYF,TGTGCCAGCAGCGTAGCTACAGGGTTTCCAGAGACCCAGTACTTC
TRBJ1-1,TRBV19,TRBD1,few,CASRGQINTEAFF,TGTGCCAGTAGGGGACAGATAAACACTGAAGCTTTCTTT
TRBJ2-6,TRBV5-1,.,.,CASRDSSGANVLTF,TGCGCCAGCCGAGACAGCTCTGGGGCCAACGTCCTGACTTTC
TRBJ2-7,TRBV28,.,few,CASSSGPSSYEQYF,TGTGCCAGCAGTTCTGGGCCGAGCTCCTACGAGCAGTACTTC